This T cell receptor (beta chain) was observed in a study of shared clonotypes between healthy human individuals. About the study: A couple of women and a few men aged 18 to 49 served as donors. Three plates each covered CD4 naive and memory; CD8 naive two, CD8 memory one. General study points: Shared clonotypes across all four donors exceeded non-shared ones in generation probability. Expectations were that clonotype sharing among donors would be affected by sequencing depth.

TCRdb keeps only in-frame clones here, not all; method: immunoSEQ multiplex PCR. The profile shows about 2.4 million clones, approximately 94% of them singletons. Regarding this clone: Antigen specificity is unknown.

Input material: naive CD4+ T cells from PBMCs. Documented subset: CD45RA+ positively selected. The TCR sequence derives from a man aged 18 to 29 in good health. Some clones in this sample may be carry-over from other donors' samples.

This chain's CDR3 is CASSPRGVVGETQYF. As DNA, the CDR3 is TGTGCCAGCAGCCCACGGGGGGTGGTTGGCGAGACCCAGTACTTC. The chain uses TRBV5-5 and TRBJ2-5, with TRBD2 matching over 7 bases. Germline V gene lookup returns CDR1 SGHKS and CDR2 YYEKEE (reference sequence). The CDR3 is 15 amino acids. The junction had 11 bases not matched to a gene; V was cut back by 4 bases and J by 5 bases.